These 24 T cell receptor beta chains were sequenced from one sample in a study of T cell responses to AZD1222 COVID-19 vaccine. Sequencing was performed with immunoSEQ multiplex PCR; in TCRdb, only in-frame clones are kept and a portion is missing. Seen here are approximately 150,000 clones, 85% to 95% observed once, and the top ten hold about 5%. The source material was peripheral blood, sampled on day 0 of AZD1222 vaccination. Receptors were obtained from an adult in good health.

The genes are TRBV5-5 and TRBJ2-7; D is possibly TRBD1 (5 bases). Trimming pared 0 bases from V and 3 bases from J, leaving 10 bases between. The CDR3 has 14 residues. Germline-derived CDR1 and CDR2 are SGHKS and YYEKEE (reference sequence). CDR3 in amino acids: CASSLDAGIYEQYF. The CDR3 bases are TGTGCCAGCAGCTTGGATGCAGGGATCTACGAGCAGTACTTC.

The V and J genes are TRBV28 and TRBJ1-3; 9 nucleotides align to TRBD1. The CDR3 runs 15 residues. Germline V gene lookup returns CDR1 MDHEN and CDR2 SYDVKM. V shed 6 bases, J shed 2 bases, and the junction held 5 bases outside the gene matches. CDR3: CASSVRTGAGNTIYF. The CDR3 coding sequence is TGTGCCAGCAGCGTCCGGACAGGGGCTGGAAACACCATATATTTT.

The chain has TRBV7-9 and TRBJ1-1; D gene ambiguous. The CDR3 covers 13 residues. V was trimmed by 1 base and J by 4 bases, leaving 7 bases between them. Germline V gene data show CDR1 as SEHNR and CDR2 as FQNEAQ (reference sequence). This CDR3 is CASSLDLGTEAFF. In nucleotides, the CDR3 is TGTGCCAGCAGCTTAGATCTGGGCACTGAAGCTTTCTTT.

The chain uses TRBV5-1 and TRBJ1-2; D is possibly TRBD1 (5 bases). Germline V gene data show CDR1 as SGHRS and CDR2 as YFSETQ. V was pared by 0 bases and J by 5 bases, with 17 bases between. The CDR3 is made up of 16 amino acids. The CDR3 DNA reads TGCGCCAGCAGCTTGGCCTTACGGGACGGAACTTATGGCTACACCTTC. Amino acids: CASSLALRDGTYGYTF.

J is TRBJ1-5 and V is TRBV3-1 (or the pseudogene TRBV3-2); D gene ambiguous. Trimming stripped 5 bases from V and 0 bases from J, with 8 bases between. Germline values: CDR1 LGHDT, CDR2 YNNKEL (reference sequence). CDR3 length equals 14 residues. The DNA for the CDR3 is TGTGCCAGCAGCGGACGGTATAGCAATCAGCCCCAGCATTTT. Residues: CASSGRYSNQPQHF.

This chain connects TRBV13 to TRBJ1-2; the D is unclear. CDR1 is PRHDT, CDR2 FYEKMQ, per germline (reference sequence). Trimming removed 3 bases from V and 3 bases from J, with 17 bases in between. The CDR3 covers 16 residues. The CDR3 sequence: CASSLSRRPADYGYTF. For the CDR3, the DNA is TGTGCCAGCAGCTTGAGCCGGCGACCTGCGGACTATGGCTACACCTTC.

The chain combines TRBV6-2 or TRBV6-3 with TRBJ1-1; 7 positions match TRBD1. Germline V lookup: CDR1 MNHEY, CDR2 SVGEGT. The CDR3 length is 17 residues. V lost 2 bases and J lost 6; bases outside the gene matches: 15. CDR3 sequence (DNA): TGTGCCAGCAGTTACCAGGGGGTTCTCCCGACCAGCGCTGAAGCTTTCTTT. Translating gives CASSYQGVLPTSAEAFF.

The V call is TRBV3-1 (or the pseudogene TRBV3-2), the J call TRBJ2-6, with D hard to call. The germline V gene encodes CDR1 LGHDT and CDR2 YNNKEL (reference sequence). The CDR3 totals 15 residues. Trimming took off 1 base at V and 2 bases at J, with 6 bases between the two ends. CDR3: CASSQGGPGANVLTF. For the CDR3, the DNA is TGTGCCAGCAGCCAAGGAGGTCCTGGGGCCAACGTCCTGACTTTC.

This clone was counted between two and nine times. The CDR3 spells CASSYSGNYGYTF. CDR3 DNA: TGTGCCAGCAGTTACTCGGGTAACTATGGCTACACCTTC. This sequence joins TRBV6-6 and TRBJ1-2; no firm D call. Trimming left V 0 bases short and J 1 base short, with 3 bases between. From germline, CDR1 is MNHNY and CDR2 SVGAGI (reference sequence). The CDR3 is 13 amino acids.

This chain's CDR3 is CASTWGVEAFF. For the CDR3, the DNA is TGTGCCAGCACCTGGGGGGTAGAGGCTTTCTTT. The rearrangement links TRBV12-3 or TRBV12-4 to TRBJ1-1, with D perhaps TRBD1 (5 bases). The CDR3 consists of 11 residues. V lost 7 bases, J lost 11 bases, and 14 bases lay in between.

The V gene is TRBV5-6, the J gene TRBJ2-1, with D uncertain. Germline values: CDR1 SGHDT, CDR2 YYEEEE. This CDR3 has 15 residues. Trimming stripped 2 bases from V and 6 bases from J, with 15 bases between. The CDR3 DNA reads TGTGCCAGCAGCTTAAAGTCTCGCCAGCGCAATGAGCAGTTCTTC. The encoded protein is CASSLKSRQRNEQFF.

This rearrangement joins TRBV7-8 to TRBJ2-3; the D gene is possibly TRBD2 (6 bases). The CDR3 length is 14 residues. The germline CDR1 and CDR2 sequences are SGHVS and FQNEAQ. V was pared by 5 bases and J by 3 bases, with 12 bases between. The CDR3 DNA follows: TGTGCCAGCAGCCGCACGGGGAGGACAGATACGCAGTATTTT. It encodes CASSRTGRTDTQYF.

This sequence joins TRBV15 and TRBJ1-3; TRBD1 might be the D (5 bases). Between the trimmed V and J ends, which lost 1 base and 2 bases, there was a span of 12 bases. CDR3 length: 16 amino acids. Germline CDR1 is LNHNV and CDR2 is YYDKDF (reference sequence). The CDR3 DNA reads TGTGCCACCAGCAGAGCAGGGTTAGTTACTGGAAACACCATATATTTT. This translates into CATSRAGLVTGNTIYF.

V usage is TRBV7-2 and J usage is TRBJ2-5, with no clear D. In germline, CDR1 is SGHTA, CDR2 FQGNSA. The length of the CDR3 is 15 residues. Trimming pared 1 base from V and 2 bases from J, leaving 11 bases between. For the CDR3, the DNA is TGTGCCAGCAGCTTAGAAGGTGCCACGCAAGAGACCCAGTACTTC. The encoded protein is CASSLEGATQETQYF.

The chain links TRBV7-6 to TRBJ2-7; TRBD1 matches at 12 bases. After removal of 2 bases from V and 7 bases from J, the junction contained 12 bases not matched to a gene. CDR1 is SGHVS and CDR2 is FNYEAQ in the germline V gene. The CDR3 has 17 amino acids. The CDR3 sequence is CASSLMVGGQGAGEQYF. For the CDR3, the DNA is TGTGCCAGCAGCTTAATGGTCGGGGGACAGGGGGCGGGAGAGCAGTACTTC.

The rearrangement uses TRBV15 and TRBJ1-1; the D is unclear. The germline CDR1 and CDR2 sequences are LNHNV and YYDKDF (reference sequence). With 4 bases removed from V and 1 base from J, the gap between germline ends came to 10 bases. CDR3 length: 14 amino acids. The CDR3 is CATSKPTGNTEAFF. Written as DNA, the CDR3 is TGTGCCACCAGCAAACCGACGGGGAACACTGAAGCTTTCTTT.

V gene TRBV3-1 (or the pseudogene TRBV3-2) combines with J gene TRBJ1-4, with 9 bases matching TRBD1. Per the germline V gene, CDR1 is LGHDT and CDR2 is YNNKEL (reference sequence). J was trimmed by 10 bases and V by 4 bases; bases with no gene match: 10. The CDR3 extends over 15 amino acids. As DNA, the CDR3 is TGTGCCAGCAGCCTCCCGGGACAGGGTAGCCGAAAACTGTTTTTT. This translates into CASSLPGQGSRKLFF.

The chain combines TRBV6-2 or TRBV6-3 with TRBJ1-5; 7 bases match TRBD1. The CDR3 totals 15 residues. The germline V gene has CDR1 MNHEY and CDR2 SVGEGT. V dropped 5 bases and J dropped 6; count of bases not matched to a gene: 10. The CDR3 region has the DNA TGTGCCAGCAGTCAAGACAGGGCGGGGATTCAGCCCCAGCATTTT. Protein sequence: CASSQDRAGIQPQHF.

The gene calls are TRBV12-3 or TRBV12-4 and TRBJ2-7; no reliable D call. CDR3 length equals 11 residues. The germline V and J ends were trimmed by 9 bases and 0 bases, with 6 bases remaining between them. The CDR3 loop reads CASSVSYEQYF. In nucleotides, the CDR3 is TGTGCCAGTTCAGTCTCCTACGAGCAGTACTTC.

V gene TRBV28 combines with J gene TRBJ1-4, with D maybe TRBD1 (6 bases). The CDR3 sequence is 15 residues long. V was cut by 4 bases and J by 5 bases, with 14 bases left in between. Germline V CDR1 and CDR2: MDHEN, SYDVKM. The CDR3 region has the DNA TGTGCCAGCAGTTCCCCGGGGGGGCCGAATGAAAAACTGTTTTTT. The encoded protein is CASSSPGGPNEKLFF.

The V gene is TRBV13, the J gene TRBJ2-1; D is undetermined. The germline gives CDR1 PRHDT, CDR2 FYEKMQ (reference sequence). V shed 5 bases and J shed 5 bases, with 13 bases lying between them. The CDR3 is 14 residues long. CDR3 protein: CASSTPSANNEQFF. The CDR3 bases are TGTGCCAGCAGCACCCCCTCCGCGAACAATGAGCAGTTCTTC. The variable domain in full, with the rest retrieved from reference TRBV13 and TRBJ2-1, is AAGVIQSPRHLIKEKRETATLKCYPIPRHDTVYWYQQGPGQDPQFLISFYEKMQSDKGSIPDRFSAQQFSDYHSELNMSSLELGDSALYFCASSTPSANNEQFFGPGTRLTVL.

This rearrangement joins TRBV19 to TRBJ1-5, with D hard to call. V was shortened by 3 bases and J by 5 bases, with 11 bases between the two germline ends. This CDR3 has 14 residues. Germline CDR1 reads LNHDA; CDR2 reads SQIVND (reference sequence). The CDR3 region is CASSIPRPHQPQHF. For the CDR3, the DNA is TGTGCCAGTAGTATCCCCCGGCCGCATCAGCCCCAGCATTTT.

The chain combines TRBV16 with TRBJ1-5; possibly TRBD1 for D (5 bases). This CDR3 comprises 15 residues. V lost 4 bases, J lost 7 bases, and 17 bases lay in between. In germline, CDR1 is KGHSY, CDR2 FQNENV. Here the CDR3 DNA reads TGTGCCAGCAGCCCCCAGGGAAGGGTAGGGCAGCCCCAGCATTTT. Translating gives CASSPQGRVGQPQHF.

The V call is TRBV9, the J call TRBJ2-7; D possibly corresponds to TRBD2 (6 bases). The CDR3 contains 15 residues. Trimming removed 5 bases from V and 4 bases from J, with 19 bases in between. CDR1 and CDR2 from the germline V gene are SGDLS and YYNGEE. The CDR3 loop is CASSLTGQGGYEQYF. As DNA, the CDR3 is TGTGCCAGCAGTCTCACGGGGCAGGGAGGTTACGAGCAGTACTTC.